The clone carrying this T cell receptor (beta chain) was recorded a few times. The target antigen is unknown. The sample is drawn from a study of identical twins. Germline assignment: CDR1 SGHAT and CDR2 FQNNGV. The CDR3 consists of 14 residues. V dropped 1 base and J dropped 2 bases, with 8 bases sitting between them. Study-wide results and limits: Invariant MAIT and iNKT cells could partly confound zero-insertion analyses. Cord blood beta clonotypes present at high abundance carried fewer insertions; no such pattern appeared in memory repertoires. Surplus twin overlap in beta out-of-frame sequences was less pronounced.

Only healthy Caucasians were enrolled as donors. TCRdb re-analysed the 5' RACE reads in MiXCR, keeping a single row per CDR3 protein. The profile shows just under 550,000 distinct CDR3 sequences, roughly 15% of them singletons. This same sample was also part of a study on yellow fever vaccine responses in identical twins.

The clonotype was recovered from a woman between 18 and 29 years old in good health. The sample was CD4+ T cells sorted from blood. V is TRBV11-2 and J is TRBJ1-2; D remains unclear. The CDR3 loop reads CASSLAAENYGYTF. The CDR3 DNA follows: TGTGCCAGCAGCTTAGCGGCAGAAAACTATGGCTACACCTTC.